The TCR beta chain described here comes from a study of CD8+ T cells in alopecia areata. Study-wide points: Greater clonality was observed in lesional scalp samples, especially alopecia totalis/universalis, versus normal scalp.

cDNA reverse transcribed from extracted RNA served as the sequencing template. The table came from immunoSEQ multiplex PCR; TCRdb's copy has only in-frame clones and leaves some out. The data show 110,000 or so clones, with about two fifths seen just once and approximately 3% held by the top ten. The ends were cut back, 4 bases at V and 2 bases at J, with 21 bases in the middle. Germline CDR1 reads SQVTM; CDR2 reads ANQGSEA. The CDR3 loop spans 16 amino acids. This clone was seen a single time. No antigen is known for it. This clonotype was obtained from a human donor with alopecia areata. The V call is TRBV29-1, the J call TRBJ2-7, with D possibly matching TRBD2 (7 bases). The sequencing sample was made of CD4+ T cells sorted from blood. CDR3 in amino acids: CSVVGQSRGGTYEQYF. The CDR3 DNA is TGCAGCGTTGTAGGTCAGTCGAGGGGGGGGACCTACGAGCAGTACTTC.